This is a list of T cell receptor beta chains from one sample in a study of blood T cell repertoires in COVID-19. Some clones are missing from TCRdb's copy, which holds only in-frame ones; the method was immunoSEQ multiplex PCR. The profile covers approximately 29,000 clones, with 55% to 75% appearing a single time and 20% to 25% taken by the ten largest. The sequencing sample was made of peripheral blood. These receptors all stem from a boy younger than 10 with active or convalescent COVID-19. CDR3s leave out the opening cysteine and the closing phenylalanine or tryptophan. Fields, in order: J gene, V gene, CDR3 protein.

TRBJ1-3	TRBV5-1	ASSWAGDRSGNTIY
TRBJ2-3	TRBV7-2	ASSSWGLAVDTQY
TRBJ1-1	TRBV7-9	ASSSTVGSYTEAF
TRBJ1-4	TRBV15	ATSRGQGDRVTEKLF
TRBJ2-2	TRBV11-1	ASSGGLNTGELF
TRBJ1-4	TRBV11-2	ASSSRDLKLF
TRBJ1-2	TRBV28	ASSLRSSNGYT
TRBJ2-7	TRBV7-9	ASGNRGQAYEQY
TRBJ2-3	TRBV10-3	ATALATDTQY
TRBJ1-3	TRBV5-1	ASSPSGNTIY
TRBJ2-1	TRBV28	ASSSSGTGNNEQF
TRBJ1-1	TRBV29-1	SLWAPGTAVEAF
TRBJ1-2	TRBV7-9	ASSKDRAHATNYGYT
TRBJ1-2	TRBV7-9	ASSFGQGVIYGYT
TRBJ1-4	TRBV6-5	ASSYSRDRNEKLF
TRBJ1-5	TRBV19	ASSIYGAHQPQH
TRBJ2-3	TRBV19	ASKKGLAGWDLSTDTQY
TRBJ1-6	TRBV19	ASSWAAYSPLH
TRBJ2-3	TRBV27	ASSERLAGDTQY
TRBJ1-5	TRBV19	ASSPRGTGTFRDNQPQH
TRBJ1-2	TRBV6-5	ASRQAERNGYT
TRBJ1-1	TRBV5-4	ASSLDRNTEAF
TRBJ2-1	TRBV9	ASSVAGVGTAVRNEQF
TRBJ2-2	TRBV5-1	ASSLVGGDTGELF
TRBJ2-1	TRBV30	AWGRSVRPTEQF
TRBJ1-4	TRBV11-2	ASSLDSVHRDRLF
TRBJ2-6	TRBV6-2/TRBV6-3	ASSGPRLARGGANVLT
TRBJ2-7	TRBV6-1	ASSEYLQGEQY
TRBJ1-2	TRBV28	ASSRTGHNYGYT
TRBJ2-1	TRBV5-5	ASRTGVETEQF
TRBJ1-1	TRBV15	ATYYDRVGQNTEAF
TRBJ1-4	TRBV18	ASSAKGGNEKLF
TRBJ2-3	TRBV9	ASSALQGSTDTQY
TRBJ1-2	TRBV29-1	SVVTGGQRGGYT
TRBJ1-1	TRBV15	ATSRATGWATEAF
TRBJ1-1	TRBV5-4	ASSLGRGGYRTGGFTEAF
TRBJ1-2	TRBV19	ASTRDRVIYGYT
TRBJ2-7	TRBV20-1	SASLLGEQY
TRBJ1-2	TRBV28	ASSSPTQGQNYGYT
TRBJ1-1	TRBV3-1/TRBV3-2	ASSQARWNTEAF
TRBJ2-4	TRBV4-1	ASSQELRVWDIQY
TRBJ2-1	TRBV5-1	ASTELRTSGGSSSYNEQF
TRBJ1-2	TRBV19	ATQTGTGGYT
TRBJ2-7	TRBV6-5	ASRTQTGFYGQY
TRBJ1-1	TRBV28	ASTLTANTEAF
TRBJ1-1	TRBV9	ASSVAPPTGGGAEAF
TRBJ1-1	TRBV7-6	ASSLSHSNTEAF
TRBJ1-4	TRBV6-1	ASSESRTNEKLF
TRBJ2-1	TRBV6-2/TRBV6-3	ASSYRKREGSYNEQF
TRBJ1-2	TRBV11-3	ASSLSTSYGYT
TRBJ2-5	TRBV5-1	ASSPQGIQETQY
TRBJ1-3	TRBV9	ASSPKLWSGNTIY
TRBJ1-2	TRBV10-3	AISESTGGGYGYT
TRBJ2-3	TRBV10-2	ASSVAGLSDTQY